The source of this TCR delta chain is a study of gamma-delta T cells after stem cell transplantation. TCRdb re-processed the RT-PCR reads using CATT. The sample has over 2,500 delta-chain clones, around 1.8% seen once. Germline CDR1 reads TVYSNPD; CDR2 reads GDNSRS (reference sequence). Trimming took off 3 bases at V and 0 bases at J, with 23 bases between the two ends. The CDR3 extends over 17 amino acids. V is TRDV3 and J is TRDJ1; D is unclear. The sequencing sample was made of gamma-delta T cells. This TCR was sampled from a human donor. It is not recorded whose cells these are; they may come from a transplant donor. CDR3 sequence: CALPLPEVRLYTDKLIF. Written as DNA, the CDR3 is TGTGCCTTACCATTGCCTGAGGTGCGCCTGTACACCGATAAACTCATCTTT.